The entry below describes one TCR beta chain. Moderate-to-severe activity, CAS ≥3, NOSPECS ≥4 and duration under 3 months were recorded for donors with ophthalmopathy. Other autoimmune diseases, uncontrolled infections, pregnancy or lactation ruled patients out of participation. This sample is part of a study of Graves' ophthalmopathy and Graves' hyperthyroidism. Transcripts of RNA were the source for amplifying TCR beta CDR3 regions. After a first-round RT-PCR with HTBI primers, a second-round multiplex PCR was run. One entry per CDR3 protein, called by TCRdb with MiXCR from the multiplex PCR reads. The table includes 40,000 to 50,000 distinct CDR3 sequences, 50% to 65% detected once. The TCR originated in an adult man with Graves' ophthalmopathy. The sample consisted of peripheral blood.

CDR3 sequence: CASRWDTYEQYF. CDR3 DNA: TGCGCCAGCAGATGGGATACCTACGAGCAGTACTTC. The chain couples TRBV5-1 to TRBJ2-7; D not certain. Germline V gene lookup returns CDR1 SGHRS and CDR2 YFSETQ. The V end was cut by 5 bases, the J end by 2 bases, with 8 bases between. The length of the CDR3 is 12 residues.